This entry features one T cell receptor (beta chain) sequence. This specimen belongs to a study of blood T cell repertoires in COVID-19. Across the whole study: The United States, Italy and Spain were the sources of the acute and convalescent COVID-19 samples. The analysed material was cDNA or gDNA that came from T cells, B-cell-depleted T cells, or PBMCs.

How the authors handled the data: Reference gene primers were amplified, and this amplification served to estimate nucleated cell counts. Clones were read by immunoSEQ multiplex PCR, and TCRdb kept only the in-frame ones, dropping some. V, J and clone size are taken as reported in that table, and D and trimming were inferred from the DNA itself. The data show 75,000 to 100,000 clones, about 83% seen once. The CDR3 extends over 15 amino acids. V was clipped by 2 bases and J by 1 base, with 10 bases between them. CDR1 is SGHDT, CDR2 YYEEEE, per germline. The TCR sequence derives from a human donor in a cohort sampled during active COVID-19. Sequenced material: peripheral blood. V is TRBV5-6 and J is TRBJ1-5, with unresolved D. The CDR3 region is CASSFSGSSNQPQHF. As DNA, the CDR3 is TGTGCCAGCAGCTTTAGCGGAAGCAGCAATCAGCCCCAGCATTTT.